This T cell receptor beta chain appears in the sequencing data of a study of beta chain features in type 1 diabetes. This clone was observed a few times. What it recognizes is unknown. Study results and caveats: TCRB repertoires of naive, central memory and Treg cells appeared more similar among patients than among healthy donors. Type 1 diabetes patients had TCRB CDR3s that were shorter (moderately but significantly so) in all four CD4+ subsets. It was not settled here whether HLA type affects TCRB rearrangement. Patients and controls would be equally affected if PCR favored shorter templates.

V gave up 5 bases and J gave up 2 bases, with 15 bases separating them. The CDR3 totals 15 residues. The germline gives CDR1 SGHTA, CDR2 FQGNSA. Expressed TCRB transcripts were sequenced, since all the RNA that had been isolated was reverse transcribed. Repertoires were generated with immunoSEQ multiplex PCR, while TCRdb's copy carries only in-frame clones and drops some. The sample lists roughly 450,000 clones; approximately 13% were seen once. V usage is TRBV7-2 and J usage is TRBJ1-2; tentative D call: TRBD1 (5 bases). Sequenced material: naive CD4+ T cells from blood. This receptor was identified in a man aged 30 to 39 in good health. The DNA for the CDR3 is TGTGCCAGCAGCCGTAAGACAGCGGCGAACTATGGCTACACCTTC. Translation gives CASSRKTAANYGYTF. The full variable domain, completed using reference TRBV7-2 and TRBJ1-2, is GAGVSQSPSNKVTEKGKDVELRCDPISGHTALYWYRQSLGQGLEFLIYFQGNSAPDKSGLPSDRFSAERTGGSVSTLTIQRTQQEDSAVYLCASSRKTAANYGYTFGSGTRLTVV.